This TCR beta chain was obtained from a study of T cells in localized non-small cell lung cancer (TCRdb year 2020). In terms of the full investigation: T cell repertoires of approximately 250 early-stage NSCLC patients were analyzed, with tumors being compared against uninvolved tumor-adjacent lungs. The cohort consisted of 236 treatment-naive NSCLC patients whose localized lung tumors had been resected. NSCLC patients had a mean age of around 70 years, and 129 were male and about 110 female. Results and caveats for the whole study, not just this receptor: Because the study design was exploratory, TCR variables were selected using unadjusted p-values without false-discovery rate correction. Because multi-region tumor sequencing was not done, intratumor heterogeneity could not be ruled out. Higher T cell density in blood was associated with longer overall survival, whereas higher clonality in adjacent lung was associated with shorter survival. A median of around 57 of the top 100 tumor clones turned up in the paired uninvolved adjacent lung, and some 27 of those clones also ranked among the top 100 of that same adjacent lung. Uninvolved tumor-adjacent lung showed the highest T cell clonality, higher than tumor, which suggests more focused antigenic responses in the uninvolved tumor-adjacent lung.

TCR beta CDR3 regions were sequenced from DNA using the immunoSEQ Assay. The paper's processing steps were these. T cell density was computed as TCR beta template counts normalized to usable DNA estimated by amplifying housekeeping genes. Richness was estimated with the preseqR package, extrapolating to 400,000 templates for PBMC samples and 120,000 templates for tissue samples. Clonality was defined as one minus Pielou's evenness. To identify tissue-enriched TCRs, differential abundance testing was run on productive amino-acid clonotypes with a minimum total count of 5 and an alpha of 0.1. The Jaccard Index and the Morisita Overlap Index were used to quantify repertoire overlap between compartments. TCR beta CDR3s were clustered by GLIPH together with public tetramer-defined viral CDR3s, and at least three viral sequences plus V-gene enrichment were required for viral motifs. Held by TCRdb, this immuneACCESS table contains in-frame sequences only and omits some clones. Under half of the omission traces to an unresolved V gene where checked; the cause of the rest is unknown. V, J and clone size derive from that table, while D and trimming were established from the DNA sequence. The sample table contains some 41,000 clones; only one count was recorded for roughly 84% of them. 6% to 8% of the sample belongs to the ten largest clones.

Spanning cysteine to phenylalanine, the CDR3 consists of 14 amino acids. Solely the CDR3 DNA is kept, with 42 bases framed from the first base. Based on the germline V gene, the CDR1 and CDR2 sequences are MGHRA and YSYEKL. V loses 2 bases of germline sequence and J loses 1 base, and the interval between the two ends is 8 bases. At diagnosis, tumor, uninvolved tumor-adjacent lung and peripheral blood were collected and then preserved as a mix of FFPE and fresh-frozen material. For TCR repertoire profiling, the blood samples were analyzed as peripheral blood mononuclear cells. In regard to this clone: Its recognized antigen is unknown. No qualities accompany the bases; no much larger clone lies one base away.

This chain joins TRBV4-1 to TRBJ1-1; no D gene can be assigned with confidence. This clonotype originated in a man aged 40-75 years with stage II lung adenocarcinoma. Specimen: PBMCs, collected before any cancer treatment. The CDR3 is CASSQHGPNTEAFF. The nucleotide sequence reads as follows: TGCGCCAGCAGCCAACACGGCCCGAACACTGAAGCTTTCTTT.